This entry lists 32 T cell receptor beta chains sequenced from one sample in a study of PD-1 blockade in classical Hodgkin lymphoma. Every patient was affected by relapse after autologous stem cell transplantation, while exposure to brentuximab vedotin was not uniform. From thawed PBMCs, CD4+ T cells were purified using magnetic negative selection. Libraries were prepared by immunoSEQ multiplex PCR; TCRdb keeps only in-frame clonotypes and omits some of them. The sample holds approximately 9,800 clones, 74% seen once. Sequencing was performed on CD4+ T cells from blood, taken at baseline. Receptors were obtained from a human donor with classical Hodgkin lymphoma.

This clone was seen a handful of times. This chain uses TRBV11-3 with TRBJ1-1; TRBD1 aligns across 8 bases. Unmatched junction bases numbered 10, after V lost 1 base and J lost 3 bases. This CDR3 is built from 17 residues. CDR1 and CDR2 from the germline V gene are SGHNT and YENEEA. The CDR3 loop reads CASSLGRGRTSDTEAFF. The CDR3 DNA follows: TGTGCCAGCAGCTTAGGCAGGGGGCGTACATCCGACACTGAAGCTTTCTTT.

The chain is built from TRBV19 and TRBJ1-5; D may be TRBD1 (5 bases). The CDR3 has 16 amino acids. From germline, CDR1 is LNHDA and CDR2 SQIVND (reference sequence). V was trimmed by 5 bases and J by 6 bases, leaving 20 bases between them. This CDR3 reads CASSLPGGGGFQPQHF. In DNA, the CDR3 is TGTGCCAGTAGTCTTCCGGGGGGTGGGGGATTTCAGCCCCAGCATTTT. Full variable domain (outside the CDR3, taken from reference TRBV19 and TRBJ1-5): DGGITQSPKYLFRKEGQNVTLSCEQNLNHDAMYWYRQDPGQGLRLIYYSQIVNDFQKGDIAEGYSVSREKKESFPLTVTSAQKNPTAFYLCASSLPGGGGFQPQHFGDGTRLSIL.

The rearrangement uses TRBV5-1 and TRBJ2-6; TRBD2 aligns across 12 bases. The CDR3 contains 21 residues. The germline gives CDR1 SGHRS, CDR2 YFSETQ. The J segment lost 0 bases and the V segment lost 4 bases, leaving 14 bases of the junction unmatched. CDR3 sequence: CASSIQQGLAGLSSGANVLTF. Written as DNA, the CDR3 is TGCGCCAGCAGCATCCAACAGGGACTAGCGGGTCTCAGCTCTGGGGCCAACGTCCTGACTTTC.

The chain links TRBV10-3 to TRBJ1-2; D possibly corresponds to TRBD1 (6 bases). Germline V gene lookup returns CDR1 ENHRY and CDR2 SYGVKD. This CDR3 is 13 amino acids long. V was shortened by 7 bases and J by 4 bases, with 13 bases between the two germline ends. In DNA form, the CDR3 reads TGTGCCATCAATGGGGGGCAGGGCTATGGCTACACCTTC. Translation gives CAINGGQGYGYTF.

This chain joins TRBV5-1 and TRBJ1-2; TRBD1 might be the D (6 bases). With 7 bases removed from V and 1 base from J, the gap between germline ends came to 17 bases. The germline V gene has CDR1 SGHRS and CDR2 YFSETQ. This CDR3 is 15 amino acids long. The CDR3 DNA reads as TGCGCCAGCTCCCCCGGGTCAGGGGTTAACTATGGCTACACCTTC. Its translation is CASSPGSGVNYGYTF. The full variable domain, rest sourced from reference TRBV5-1 and TRBJ1-2, is KAGVTQTPRYLIKTRGQQVTLSCSPISGHRSVSWYQQTPGQGLQFLFEYFSETQRNKGNFPGRFSGRQFSNSRSEMNVSTLELGDSALYLCASSPGSGVNYGYTFGSGTRLTVV.

V is TRBV6-5 and J is TRBJ1-2, with D unresolved. Trimming took off 5 bases at V and 8 bases at J, with 9 bases between the two ends. Germline V gives CDR1 MNHEY, CDR2 SVGAGI. The CDR3 covers 11 residues. The CDR3 DNA reads TGTGCCAGCAGTGCGCCGGGGGGCTACACCTTC. It encodes CASSAPGGYTF.

This clone came up a few times. This sequence joins TRBV7-9 and TRBJ1-4; maybe TRBD1 (6 bases). The V and J ends lost 5 bases and 4 bases respectively, with 11 bases between them. Germline CDR1 reads SEHNR; CDR2 reads FQNEAQ (reference sequence). The CDR3 length is 14 residues. Written as DNA, the CDR3 is TGTGCCAGCAGCGAAGGACAGTATAATGAAAAACTGTTTTTT. Protein: CASSEGQYNEKLFF.

This rearrangement joins TRBV4-1 to TRBJ1-6, with TRBD1 matching over 8 bases. This CDR3 is built from 15 residues. Trimming cost V 0 bases and J 9 bases; bases outside gene matches: 4. Germline V lookup: CDR1 MGHRA, CDR2 YSYEKL. This chain's CDR3 is CASSQDDRGGSPLHF. CDR3 coding DNA: TGCGCCAGCAGCCAAGATGACAGGGGTGGTTCACCCCTCCACTTT.

The chain has TRBV15 and TRBJ1-2; D possibly corresponds to TRBD1 (6 bases). Germline loops: CDR1 LNHNV, CDR2 YYDKDF (reference sequence). Trimming took off 2 bases at V and 8 bases at J, with 18 bases between the two ends. The length of the CDR3 is 15 residues. The CDR3 reads CATSRSLDGGQGYTF. The CDR3 DNA reads as TGTGCCACCAGCAGAAGTTTGGACGGGGGCCAGGGCTACACCTTC.

The rearrangement joins TRBV5-5 to TRBJ2-7, with 9 bases aligning to TRBD2. CDR3 length equals 15 residues. Germline values: CDR1 SGHKS, CDR2 YYEKEE (reference sequence). The V and J ends lost 0 bases and 2 bases, in that order; junction bases with no gene match: 3. Written as DNA, the CDR3 is TGTGCCAGCAGCTTGGTTAGCGGGAGCACCTACGAGCAGTACTTC. Translation gives CASSLVSGSTYEQYF.

J is TRBJ1-6 and V is TRBV30, with D perhaps TRBD1 (6 bases). Germline CDR1 GTSNPN, CDR2 SVGIG (reference sequence). The CDR3 totals 14 residues. V was shortened by 8 bases and J by 2 bases, with 13 bases between the two germline ends. CDR3 sequence: CAGNRAPYNSPLHF. Written as DNA, the CDR3 is TGTGCCGGGAACAGGGCGCCCTATAATTCACCCCTCCACTTT.

This chain joins TRBV12-5 and TRBJ2-2, with 10 bases identical to TRBD2. Germline V lookup: CDR1 LGHNT, CDR2 FRNRAP. The CDR3 totals 19 residues. V dropped 6 bases and J dropped 5; count of bases not matched to a gene: 18. CDR3: CASGPHRTSGSRGTGELFF. The CDR3 region has the DNA TGTGCTAGTGGCCCTCACCGGACTAGCGGTTCACGTGGGACCGGGGAGCTGTTTTTT.

This clone was observed a few times. The chain carries TRBV28 and TRBJ2-5; no definite D call. CDR1 is MDHEN, CDR2 SYDVKM, per germline. The CDR3 extends over 12 amino acids. V was pared by 6 bases and J by 5 bases, with 10 bases between. The CDR3 DNA is TGTGCCAGCAGCTCCGTTCGGGAGACCCAGTACTTC. Translating it yields CASSSVRETQYF. The whole variable domain, filled in from reference TRBV28 and TRBJ2-5, reads DVKVTQSSRYLVKRTGEKVFLECVQDMDHENMFWYRQDPGLGLRLIYFSYDVKMKEKGDIPEGYSVSREKKERFSLILESASTNQTSMYLCASSSVRETQYFGPGTRLLVL.

The chain is built from TRBV6-1 and TRBJ2-2, with TRBD1 as a possible D gene (5 bases). V gave up 9 bases and J gave up 1 base, with 9 bases separating them. The CDR3 has 13 amino acids. Germline CDR1 is MNHNS and CDR2 is SASEGT. The CDR3 DNA sequence: TGTGCCAGTCGAACAGGGAACACCGGGGAGCTGTTTTTT. It is translated as CASRTGNTGELFF.

A note on this clone: At one of its ends the junction is not consistent with the germline gene, which may arise from a read error. CDR3 nucleotides: TGCCAGCACCCCCTGAGTTACGAGCAGTACTTC. Its translation is CQHPLSYEQYF. The rearrangement links TRBV27 to TRBJ2-7; D is unresolved. The CDR3 covers 11 residues. The V gene's germline CDR1 is MNHEY and CDR2 SMNVEV (reference sequence).

This chain links TRBV7-9 with TRBJ1-4, with 7 bases that match TRBD1. V was clipped by 1 base and J by 5 bases; unmatched bases: 1. The CDR3 consists of 14 residues. The V gene's germline CDR1 is SEHNR and CDR2 FQNEAQ (reference sequence). The CDR3 bases are TGTGCCAGCAGCTTAGGACAGGGAAATGAAAAACTGTTTTTT. Its protein product is CASSLGQGNEKLFF.

This clone was seen a handful of times. The V gene is TRBV28, the J gene TRBJ1-6; a weak D match, TRBD1 (6 bases). V was pared by 6 bases and J by 7 bases, with 16 bases between. The CDR3 contains 15 residues. Per the germline V gene, CDR1 is MDHEN and CDR2 is SYDVKM. DNA for the CDR3: TGTGCCAGCAGGACCCACGGGGGGCGAAATTCACCCCTCCACTTT. Protein: CASRTHGGRNSPLHF.

The chain carries TRBV7-9 and TRBJ1-1; D perhaps matches TRBD1 (5 bases). Per germline, CDR1 SEHNR and CDR2 FQNEAQ (reference sequence). The CDR3 length is 17 residues. V gave up 1 base and J gave up 0 bases, with 15 bases separating them. The CDR3 spells CASSLVRGSGLNTEAFF. The CDR3 DNA follows: TGTGCCAGCAGCTTAGTGAGGGGCAGCGGACTGAACACTGAAGCTTTCTTT.

The rearrangement joins TRBV29-1 to TRBJ1-1; D gene ambiguous. CDR1 SQVTM and CDR2 ANQGSEA come from the germline V gene. V lost 7 bases and J 3 bases, leaving 9 bases between the germline ends. The CDR3 loop spans 11 amino acids. CDR3 in amino acids: CSGSFDTEAFF. The CDR3 bases are TGCAGCGGTTCATTTGACACTGAAGCTTTCTTT.

This chain joins TRBV7-9 and TRBJ1-2; unclear D gene. The germline V and J ends were trimmed by 3 bases and 8 bases, with 10 bases remaining between them. This CDR3 region has 12 residues. The germline V gene has CDR1 SEHNR and CDR2 FQNEAQ (reference sequence). The CDR3 DNA reads as TGTGCCAGCAGCTTCCCCTTGGGGGGCTACACCTTC. Its protein product is CASSFPLGGYTF.

This chain connects TRBV28 to TRBJ2-4, with TRBD2 matching 8 bases. CDR1 MDHEN and CDR2 SYDVKM come from the germline V gene. This CDR3 has 14 amino acids. V gave up 5 bases and J gave up 9 bases; unmatched junction bases: 9. The CDR3 DNA sequence: TGTGCCAGCAGTGCCCGGGAGGGGAGGGCCATTCAGTACTTC. It codes for CASSAREGRAIQYF.

The V gene is TRBV19, the J gene TRBJ2-1, with D possibly TRBD2 on 6 matching bases. Trimming took off 4 bases at V and 5 bases at J, with 9 bases between the two ends. Germline V gene lookup returns CDR1 LNHDA and CDR2 SQIVND (reference sequence). The CDR3 totals 13 residues. CDR3 DNA sequence: TGTGCCAGTAGTAGGGGGGACCACAATGAGCAGTTCTTC. Its protein is CASSRGDHNEQFF. The variable domain in full, completed from reference TRBV19 and TRBJ2-1, reads DGGITQSPKYLFRKEGQNVTLSCEQNLNHDAMYWYRQDPGQGLRLIYYSQIVNDFQKGDIAEGYSVSREKKESFPLTVTSAQKNPTAFYLCASSRGDHNEQFFGPGTRLTVL.

The rearrangement joins TRBV11-1 to TRBJ2-1; 8 positions match TRBD2. The V gene end was trimmed by 3 bases and the J gene end by 7 bases; junction bases not matched to a gene: 2. CDR3 length: 13 amino acids. Germline CDR1 SGHAT, CDR2 FQDESV (reference sequence). The CDR3 DNA reads as TGTGCCAGCAGCTTTGAGCGGGAGAATGAGCAGTTCTTC. Translating it yields CASSFERENEQFF.

V gene TRBV5-1 combines with J gene TRBJ2-3, with D unclear. The germline V and J ends were trimmed by 5 bases and 2 bases, with 12 bases remaining between them. Germline loops: CDR1 SGHRS, CDR2 YFSETQ. The CDR3 has 14 amino acids. The CDR3 DNA reads TGCGCCAGCAGTCCCCTAGTTCCCACAGATACGCAGTATTTT. Amino acids: CASSPLVPTDTQYF.

The V and J genes are TRBV20-1 and TRBJ1-1, with 7 bases aligning to TRBD1. The trim removed 7 bases at V and 10 bases at J, leaving 9 bases unmatched. The CDR3 contains 11 residues. Germline loops: CDR1 DFQATT, CDR2 SNEGSKA (reference sequence). CDR3 residues: CSVNNRGAAFF. CDR3 sequence (DNA): TGCAGTGTTAACAACAGGGGTGCAGCTTTCTTT.

The chain is built from TRBV2 and TRBJ2-7; 10 bases agree with TRBD1. V lost 8 bases and J lost 3; bases outside the gene matches: 7. The CDR3 totals 14 residues. Germline V gene data show CDR1 as SNHLY and CDR2 as FYNNEI. The CDR3 here is CASRPGTGDYEQYF. The CDR3 nucleotides are TGTGCCAGCCGCCCTGGGACAGGGGACTACGAGCAGTACTTC. Filled out from reference TRBV2 and TRBJ2-7, the complete variable domain reads EPEVTQTPSHQVTQMGQEVILRCVPISNHLYFYWYRQILGQKVEFLVSFYNNEISEKSEIFDDQFSVERPDGSNFTLKIRSTKLEDSAMYFCASRPGTGDYEQYFGPGTRLTVT.

The chain joins TRBV7-2 to TRBJ1-3; weak D call: TRBD1 (6 bases). The germline CDR1 and CDR2 sequences are SGHTA and FQGNSA. With 5 bases removed from V and 0 bases from J, the gap between germline ends came to 11 bases. CDR3 length: 15 amino acids. As DNA, the CDR3 is TGTGCCAGCAGCCAGGGGTCCCTCTCTGGAAACACCATATATTTT. Amino acids: CASSQGSLSGNTIYF.

This chain connects TRBV27 to TRBJ2-1, with a possible D match to TRBD2 (6 bases). Germline CDR1 and CDR2: MNHEY and SMNVEV (reference sequence). The V end was cut by 6 bases, the J end by 2 bases, with 29 bases between. The CDR3 consists of 20 residues. CDR3 sequence: CASSYYYYTGVKSTYNEQFF. DNA for the CDR3: TGTGCCAGCAGCTACTACTACTACACGGGAGTAAAGAGCACCTACAATGAGCAGTTCTTC.

Here the CDR3 reads CASSLAAGYTGNTIYF. The CDR3 nucleotides read TGTGCCAGCAGCTTAGCGGCAGGGTACACTGGAAACACCATATATTTT. The chain joins TRBV11-2 to TRBJ1-3, with a weak D call TRBD1 (5 bases). CDR3 size: 16 residues. V lost 1 base and J lost 2, with 12 bases in between. Germline CDR1 SGHAT, CDR2 FQNNGV.

The chain is built from TRBV28 and TRBJ1-5; no reliable D call. Trimming left V 3 bases short and J 5 bases short, with 2 bases between. Germline assignment: CDR1 MDHEN and CDR2 SYDVKM. The CDR3 has 11 residues. The CDR3 coding sequence is TGTGCCAGCAGTTTGGATCAGCCCCAGCATTTT. Translation: CASSLDQPQHF.

This sequence joins TRBV11-2 and TRBJ2-7, with D perhaps matching TRBD2 (6 bases). V was clipped by 3 bases and J by 4 bases, with 22 bases between them. Germline V lookup: CDR1 SGHAT, CDR2 FQNNGV. The CDR3 sequence is 17 residues long. Here the CDR3 reads CASSFPARSGGAYEQYF. The CDR3 DNA reads TGTGCCAGCAGCTTCCCCGCCCGAAGCGGAGGGGCGTACGAGCAGTACTTC.

The gene calls are TRBV6-1 and TRBJ1-4, with D maybe TRBD1 (5 bases). The CDR3 contains 13 residues. V was pared by 8 bases and J by 5 bases, with 12 bases between. Germline V lookup: CDR1 MNHNS, CDR2 SASEGT. Here the CDR3 reads CASRRDQNEKLFF. The CDR3 DNA is TGTGCCAGCCGCCGGGACCAAAATGAAAAACTGTTTTTT.